The source of this T cell receptor beta chain is a study of blood T cells in healthy people across ages. Study-wide findings and caveats: The study could not conclusively compare naive and antigen-experienced cells, given its unsorted PBMCs. Samples with more naive T cells showed higher observed beta diversity.

The germline V gene encodes CDR1 MNHEY and CDR2 SVGAGI. CDR3 length: 14 amino acids. There are a few counts of this clonotype. Its antigen is undetermined. Next came a second PCR, run for roughly 6 to 11 cycles, which used a sample-barcoded 5' primer along with a J-beta primer mix. MiXCR, applied by TCRdb to the 5' RACE reads, yields one record per CDR3 protein. The sample yields about 1,600,000 distinct CDR3 sequences, around two fifths seen once. Individuals who donated were healthy Caucasians from Russia aged roughly 6 to 100. The sequenced sample consisted of blood. The gene calls are TRBV6-5 and TRBJ2-5, with 7 positions matching TRBD1. The J call may not be correct, given that the DNA end is closer to TRBJ2-7. The clonotype comes from a woman between 18 and 29 years old in good health. CDR3 DNA sequence: TGTGCCAGCAGACGGGACAGTCACTCCTACGAGCAGTACTTC. Amino acids: CASRRDSHSYEQYF.